This T cell receptor (beta chain) was sequenced during a study of spatial heterogeneity in lung cancer. The overall study: When available, follow-up PBMC samples taken a median of around 2 years after resection were sequenced.

This clonotype was counted only a few times. MiXCR, run by TCRdb on the 5' RACE reads, gives a single entry per CDR3 protein. This sample carries about 120,000 distinct CDR3 sequences, 10% to 15% of them seen once, and the ten largest clones take over 15%. Time point reported: blood at routine non-recurrence follow-up after resection. Researchers sequenced whole RNA taken from tumor, nontumor lung or frozen PBMC without sorting. CDR3 length equals 15 residues. CDR1 and CDR2 (germline): MDHEN, SYDVKM. V shed 3 bases and J 5 bases; nucleotides not matched to a gene: 5. The V call is TRBV28, the J call TRBJ1-5; TRBD1 aligns across 9 bases. Source: PBMCs, taken at follow-up. The clonotype was recovered from a male donor with early-stage non-small cell lung cancer. The DNA for the CDR3 is TGTGCCAGCAGTTTCGTGACAGGGGGGGATCAGCCCCAGCATTTT. It is translated as CASSFVTGGDQPQHF.